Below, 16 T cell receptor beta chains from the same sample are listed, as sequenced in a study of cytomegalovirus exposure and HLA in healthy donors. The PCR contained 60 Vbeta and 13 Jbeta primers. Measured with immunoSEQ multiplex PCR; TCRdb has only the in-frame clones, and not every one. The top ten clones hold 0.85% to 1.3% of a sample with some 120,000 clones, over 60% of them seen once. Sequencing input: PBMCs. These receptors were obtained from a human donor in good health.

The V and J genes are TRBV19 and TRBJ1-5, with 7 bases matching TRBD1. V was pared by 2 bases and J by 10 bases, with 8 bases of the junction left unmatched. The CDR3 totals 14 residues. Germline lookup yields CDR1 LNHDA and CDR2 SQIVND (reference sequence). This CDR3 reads CASSITVGDSPQHF. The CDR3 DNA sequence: TGTGCCAGTAGTATAACGGTCGGGGACAGCCCCCAGCATTTT. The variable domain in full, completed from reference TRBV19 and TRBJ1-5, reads DGGITQSPKYLFRKEGQNVTLSCEQNLNHDAMYWYRQDPGQGLRLIYYSQIVNDFQKGDIAEGYSVSREKKESFPLTVTSAQKNPTAFYLCASSITVGDSPQHFGDGTRLSIL.

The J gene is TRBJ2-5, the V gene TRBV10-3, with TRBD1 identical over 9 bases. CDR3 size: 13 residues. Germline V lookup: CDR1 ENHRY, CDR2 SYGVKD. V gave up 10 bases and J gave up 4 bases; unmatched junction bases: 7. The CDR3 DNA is TGTGCCAACCGACAGGGGGTTGGAGAGACCCAGTACTTC. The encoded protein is CANRQGVGETQYF.

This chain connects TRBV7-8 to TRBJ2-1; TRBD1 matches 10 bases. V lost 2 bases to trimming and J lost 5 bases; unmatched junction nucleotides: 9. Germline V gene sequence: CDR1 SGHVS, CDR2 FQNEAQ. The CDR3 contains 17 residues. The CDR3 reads CASSLNGGTGANNEQFF. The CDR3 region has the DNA TGTGCCAGCAGCTTAAACGGCGGGACAGGGGCGAACAATGAGCAGTTCTTC. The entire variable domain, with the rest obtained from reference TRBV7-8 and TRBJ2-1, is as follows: GAGVSQSPRYKVAKRGQDVALRCDPISGHVSLFWYQQALGQGPEFLTYFQNEAQLDKSGLPSDRFFAERPEGSVSTLKIQRTQQEDSAVYLCASSLNGGTGANNEQFFGPGTRLTVL.

The CDR3 sequence is CASREGSGYNEQFF. For the CDR3, the DNA is TGTGCCAGTAGGGAGGGGTCAGGCTACAATGAGCAGTTCTTC. This chain joins TRBV19 and TRBJ2-1; tentatively, D is TRBD2 (6 bases). Germline values: CDR1 LNHDA, CDR2 SQIVND (reference sequence). The CDR3 contains 14 residues. V was trimmed by 6 bases and J by 3 bases, leaving 12 bases between them.

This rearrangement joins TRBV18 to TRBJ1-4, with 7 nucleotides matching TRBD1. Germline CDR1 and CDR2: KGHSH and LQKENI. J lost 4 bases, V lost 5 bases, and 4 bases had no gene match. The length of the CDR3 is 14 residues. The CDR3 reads CASSNQGVNEKLFF. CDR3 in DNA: TGTGCCAGCTCAAATCAGGGGGTTAATGAAAAACTGTTTTTT. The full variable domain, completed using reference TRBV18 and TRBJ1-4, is NAGVMQNPRHLVRRRGQEARLRCSPMKGHSHVYWYRQLPEEGLKFMVYLQKENIIDESGMPKERFSAEFPKEGPSILRIQQVVRGDSAAYFCASSNQGVNEKLFFGSGTQLSVL.

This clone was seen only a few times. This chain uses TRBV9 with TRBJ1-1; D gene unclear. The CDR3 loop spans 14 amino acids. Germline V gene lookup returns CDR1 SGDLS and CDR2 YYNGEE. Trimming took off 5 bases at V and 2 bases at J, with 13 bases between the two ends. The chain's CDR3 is CASSVRASNTEAFF. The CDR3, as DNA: TGTGCCAGCAGTGTGAGGGCCTCTAACACTGAAGCTTTCTTT.

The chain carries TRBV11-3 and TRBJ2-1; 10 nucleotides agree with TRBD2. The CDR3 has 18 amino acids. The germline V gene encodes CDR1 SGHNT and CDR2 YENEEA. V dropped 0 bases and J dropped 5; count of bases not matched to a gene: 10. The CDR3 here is CASSLDYLRTSGNNEQFF. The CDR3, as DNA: TGTGCCAGCAGCTTAGATTATTTGAGGACTAGCGGAAACAATGAGCAGTTCTTC.

The CDR3 sequence is CASSFYSLTGYEQYF. CDR3 in DNA: TGTGCCAGCAGCTTTTACTCCTTAACAGGGTACGAGCAGTACTTC. The genes are TRBV7-9 and TRBJ2-7; weak D call: TRBD1 (6 bases). Germline V lookup: CDR1 SEHNR, CDR2 FQNEAQ (reference sequence). Trimming took off 3 bases at V and 4 bases at J, with 16 bases between the two ends. The length of the CDR3 is 15 residues.

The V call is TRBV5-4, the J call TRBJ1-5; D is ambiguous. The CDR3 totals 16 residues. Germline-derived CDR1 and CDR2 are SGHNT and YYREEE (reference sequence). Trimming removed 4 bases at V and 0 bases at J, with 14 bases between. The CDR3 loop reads CASSPWTGISNQPQHF. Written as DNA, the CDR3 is TGTGCCAGCAGCCCCTGGACGGGGATTAGCAATCAGCCCCAGCATTTT.

CDR3 region: CASRGGATYEQYF. CDR3 nucleotide sequence: TGTGCCAGCAGAGGAGGGGCTACCTACGAGCAGTACTTC. The chain combines TRBV2 with TRBJ2-5; possible D gene TRBD2, 6 bases. The J call is in doubt because the DNA end fits TRBJ2-7 better. In germline, CDR1 is SNHLY, CDR2 FYNNEI. This CDR3 spans 13 amino acids.

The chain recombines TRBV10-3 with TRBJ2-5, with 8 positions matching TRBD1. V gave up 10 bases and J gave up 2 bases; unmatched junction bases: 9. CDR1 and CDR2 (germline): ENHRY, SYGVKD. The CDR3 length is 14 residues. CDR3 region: CATTGQGKQETQYF. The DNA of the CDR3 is TGTGCCACAACTGGACAGGGTAAACAAGAGACCCAGTACTTC.

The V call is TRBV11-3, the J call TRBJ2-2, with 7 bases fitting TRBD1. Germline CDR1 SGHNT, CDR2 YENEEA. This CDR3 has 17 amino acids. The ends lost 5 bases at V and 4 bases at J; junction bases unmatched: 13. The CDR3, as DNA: TGTGCCAGCAGCCGCGCTAAGGGGGCAGGGGGCACCGGGGAGCTGTTTTTT. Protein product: CASSRAKGAGGTGELFF. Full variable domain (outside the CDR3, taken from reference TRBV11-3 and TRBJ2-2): EAGVVQSPRYKIIEKKQPVAFWCNPISGHNTLYWYLQNLGQGPELLIRYENEEAVDDSQLPKDRFSAERLKGVDSTLKIQPAELGDSAVYLCASSRAKGAGGTGELFFGEGSRLTVL.

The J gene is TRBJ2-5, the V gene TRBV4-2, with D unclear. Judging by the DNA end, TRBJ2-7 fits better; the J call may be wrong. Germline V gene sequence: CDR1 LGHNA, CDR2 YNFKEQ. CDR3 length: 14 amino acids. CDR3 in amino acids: CASSQEWKRREQYF. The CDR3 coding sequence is TGTGCCAGCAGCCAAGAGTGGAAGCGTCGCGAGCAGTACTTC.

The CDR3 nucleotides read TGTGCCAGTAGTGCCGTCGCTAGCGGGGAAAGTGGGGAGACCCAGTACTTC. The encoded protein is CASSAVASGESGETQYF. The V call is TRBV19, the J call TRBJ2-5; 9 bases map to TRBD2. The CDR3 is 17 amino acids. J lost 5 bases, V lost 5 bases, and 15 bases had no gene match. Germline V gives CDR1 LNHDA, CDR2 SQIVND (reference sequence).

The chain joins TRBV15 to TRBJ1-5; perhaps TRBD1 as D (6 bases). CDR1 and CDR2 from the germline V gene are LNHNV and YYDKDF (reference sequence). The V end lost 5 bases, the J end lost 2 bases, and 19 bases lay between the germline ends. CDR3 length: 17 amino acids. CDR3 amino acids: CATSSNRAGDGNQPQHF. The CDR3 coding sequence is TGTGCCACCAGCTCCAATAGGGCAGGGGATGGCAATCAGCCCCAGCATTTT. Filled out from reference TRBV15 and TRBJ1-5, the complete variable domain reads DAMVIQNPRYQVTQFGKPVTLSCSQTLNHNVMYWYQQKSSQAPKLLFHYYDKDFNNEADTPDNFQSRRPNTSFCFLDIRSPGLGDTAMYLCATSSNRAGDGNQPQHFGDGTRLSIL.

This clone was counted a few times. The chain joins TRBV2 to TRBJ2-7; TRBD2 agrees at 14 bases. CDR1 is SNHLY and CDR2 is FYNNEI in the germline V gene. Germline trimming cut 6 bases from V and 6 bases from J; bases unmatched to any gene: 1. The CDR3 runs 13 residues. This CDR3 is CASRTSGGAEQYF. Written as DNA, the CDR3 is TGTGCCAGCAGGACTAGCGGGGGGGCCGAGCAGTACTTC.